This record concerns one TCR beta chain sequence. Produced via immunoSEQ multiplex PCR; TCRdb's table is partial and in-frame only. Of 45,000 or so clones listed, more than 65% are singletons. This sample is drawn from a study of blood T cell repertoires in COVID-19. The sequencing sample was made of peripheral blood. The TCR comes from an elderly man with acute or convalescent COVID-19.

CDR3 protein: CASSPPVSRGETQYF. CDR3 nucleotides: TGTGCCAGCTCACCACCGGTCTCCAGGGGGGAGACCCAGTACTTC. This chain connects TRBV18 to TRBJ2-5, with 7 nucleotides matching TRBD1. The J segment lost 5 bases and the V segment lost 0 bases, leaving 6 bases of the junction unmatched. Germline CDR1 reads KGHSH; CDR2 reads LQKENI. The CDR3 is 15 residues long.